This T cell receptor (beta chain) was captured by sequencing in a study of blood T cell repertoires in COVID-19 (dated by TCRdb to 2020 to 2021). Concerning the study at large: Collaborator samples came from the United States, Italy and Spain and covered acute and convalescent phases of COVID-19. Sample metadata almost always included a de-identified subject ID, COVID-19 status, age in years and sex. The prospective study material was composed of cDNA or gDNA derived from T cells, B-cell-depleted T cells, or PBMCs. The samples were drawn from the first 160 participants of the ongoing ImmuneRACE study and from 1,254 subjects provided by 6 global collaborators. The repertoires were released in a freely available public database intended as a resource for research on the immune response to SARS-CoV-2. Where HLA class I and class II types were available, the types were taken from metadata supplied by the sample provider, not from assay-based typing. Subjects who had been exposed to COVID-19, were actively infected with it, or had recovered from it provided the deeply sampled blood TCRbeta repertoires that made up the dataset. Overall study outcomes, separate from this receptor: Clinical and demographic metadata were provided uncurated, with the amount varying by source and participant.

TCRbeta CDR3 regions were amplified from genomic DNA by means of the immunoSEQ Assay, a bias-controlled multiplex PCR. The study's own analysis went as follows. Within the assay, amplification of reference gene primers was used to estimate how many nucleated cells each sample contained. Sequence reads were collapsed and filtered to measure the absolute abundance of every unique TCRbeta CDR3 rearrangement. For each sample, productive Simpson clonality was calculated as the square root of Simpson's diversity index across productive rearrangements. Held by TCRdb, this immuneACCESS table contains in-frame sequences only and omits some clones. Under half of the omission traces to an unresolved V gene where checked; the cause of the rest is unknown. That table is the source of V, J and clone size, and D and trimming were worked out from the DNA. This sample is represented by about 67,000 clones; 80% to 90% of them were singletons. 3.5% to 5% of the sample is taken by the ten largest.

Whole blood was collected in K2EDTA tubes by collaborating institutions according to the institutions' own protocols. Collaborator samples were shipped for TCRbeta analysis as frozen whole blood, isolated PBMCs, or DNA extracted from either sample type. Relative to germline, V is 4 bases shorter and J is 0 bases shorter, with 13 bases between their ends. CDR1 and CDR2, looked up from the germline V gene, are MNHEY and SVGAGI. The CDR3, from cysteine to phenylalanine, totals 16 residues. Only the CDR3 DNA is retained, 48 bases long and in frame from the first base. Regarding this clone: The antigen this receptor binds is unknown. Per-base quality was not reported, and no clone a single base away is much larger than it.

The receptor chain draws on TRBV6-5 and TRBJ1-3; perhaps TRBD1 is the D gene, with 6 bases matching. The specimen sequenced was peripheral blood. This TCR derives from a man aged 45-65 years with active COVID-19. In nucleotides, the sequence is TGTGCCAGCAGTTTCATACAGGGAATCTCTGGAAACACCATATATTTT. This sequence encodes CASSFIQGISGNTIYF.